This TCR beta chain is drawn from a study of blood T cell repertoires in COVID-19. The ends were cut back, 0 bases at V and 0 bases at J, with 14 bases in the middle. CDR1 and CDR2 (germline): LGHDT, YNNKEL (reference sequence). The CDR3 is made up of 17 amino acids. How the authors handled the data: Reference gene primer amplification yielded estimated nucleated cell counts. Measured with immunoSEQ multiplex PCR; TCRdb has only the in-frame clones, and not every one. The V and J calls and clone size were taken over from that table, and D and trimming were inferred from the DNA. The top ten hold 1.2% of the sample, which has a few hundred thousand clones, more than 80% seen once.

This receptor was identified in a man younger than 45 who had recovered from COVID-19. The chain is built from TRBV3-1 (or the pseudogene TRBV3-2) and TRBJ1-1, with D perhaps TRBD1 (5 bases). The sample comprised PBMCs or T cells enriched from blood (not recorded which). CDR3 DNA sequence: TGTGCCAGCAGCCAAGAGGCGGAGACAGATTTGAACACTGAAGCTTTCTTT. Its protein is CASSQEAETDLNTEAFF.